Here is one T cell receptor beta chain with its context. What it binds is not known. The data were taken from a study of spatial heterogeneity in lung cancer. Documented time point: sample taken at primary tumor resection. The input material, whole RNA from tumor, nontumor lung or frozen PBMC, was sequenced unsorted. The donor population consisted of some 67 patients with untreated, early-stage non-small cell lung cancer. Findings of the study overall: Ubiquitous expanded tumor TCRs showed up in blood more at resection than follow-up.

TCRdb recomputed calls from the 5' RACE reads with MiXCR, one row per CDR3 protein. The data hold around 87,000 distinct CDR3 sequences, with roughly 12% observed a single time. The receptor comes from a male donor with early-stage non-small cell lung cancer. Sequenced material: PBMCs, taken at surgery.

Written as DNA, the CDR3 is TGTGCCAGCAGTTACCCGACAGGGATGACATCGGGGAGCAATCAGCCCCAGCATTTT. Protein: CASSYPTGMTSGSNQPQHF. The chain has TRBV6-2 or TRBV6-3 and TRBJ1-5; 7 nucleotides line up with TRBD1. The trim removed 2 bases at V and 1 base at J, leaving 14 bases unmatched. There are 19 residues in the CDR3. CDR1 MNHEY and CDR2 SVGEGT come from the germline V gene.